A single sample is the source of the 31 T cell receptor beta chains below, sequenced in a study of CD8 T cells in ankylosing spondylitis. In TCRdb, the 5' RACE reads were re-called with MiXCR into one record per CDR3 protein. This sample carries 200,000 to 250,000 distinct CDR3 sequences, around a tenth of them seen once, and the ten largest clones take 6% to 8%. The specimen was blood, either unsorted or a sorted T cell fraction (not recorded which). These TCRs come from a male donor with ankylosing spondylitis or in good health (not recorded which).

This clonotype was counted ten times or more. The chain joins TRBV5-1 to TRBJ2-2; 11 positions agree with TRBD1. The CDR3 has 15 amino acids. Germline assignment: CDR1 SGHRS and CDR2 YFSETQ. Germline trimming cut 7 bases from V and 7 bases from J; bases unmatched to any gene: 9. CDR3 sequence (DNA): TGCGCCAGCCGTATTGGACAGGGGGCGTTCGGGGAGCTGTTTTTT. Amino acids: CASRIGQGAFGELFF.

This rearrangement joins TRBV5-8 to TRBJ2-1, with D unresolved. CDR1 is SGHTS, CDR2 YDEGEE, per germline. The ends were cut back, 0 bases at V and 2 bases at J, with 9 bases in the middle. The CDR3 length is 15 residues. CDR3 sequence (DNA): TGTGCCAGCAGCTTGGAGGGTCGGACCTACAATGAGCAGTTCTTC. Protein sequence: CASSLEGRTYNEQFF.

This clonotype was counted only a few times. This chain uses TRBV11-2 with TRBJ2-2, with D possibly being TRBD2 (6 bases). The CDR3 totals 17 residues. Germline V CDR1 and CDR2: SGHAT, FQNNGV. V lost 5 bases, J lost 5 bases, and 21 bases lay in between. The DNA for the CDR3 is TGTGCCAGCAGCCCCTCCGGGGAAATACTAGCTACCGGGGAGCTGTTTTTT. Its translation is CASSPSGEILATGELFF.

The V gene is TRBV7-9, the J gene TRBJ2-3; possibly TRBD1 or TRBD2 for D (5 bases each). The germline gives CDR1 SEHNR, CDR2 FQNEAQ (reference sequence). The CDR3 is made up of 14 amino acids. Trimming pared 5 bases from V and 4 bases from J, leaving 13 bases between. CDR3 sequence: CASSTTRGPDTQYF. CDR3 DNA: TGTGCCAGCAGCACGACGAGGGGCCCAGATACGCAGTATTTT.

This clonotype has ten or more counts. The chain has TRBV9 and TRBJ2-2, with D unresolved. The CDR3 is 14 residues long. V lost 4 bases and J 7 bases, leaving 14 bases between the germline ends. The V gene's germline CDR1 is SGDLS and CDR2 YYNGEE. The CDR3 DNA is TGTGCCAGCAGCCCCCGACCGGAGAGCGGGGAGCTGTTTTTT. Protein product: CASSPRPESGELFF.

This clonotype was found a few times. Germline and junction disagree at one end, which may indicate a read error. The V and J genes are TRBV3-1 and TRBJ2-3; D is perhaps TRBD1 or TRBD2 (5 bases each). CDR1 LGHDT and CDR2 YNNKEL come from the germline V gene (reference sequence). This CDR3 has 17 amino acids. DNA for the CDR3: TGTGCCACCAGCCAGGGACCGGGACCCCTAACAATGGATACGCAGTATTTT. It translates to CATSQGPGPLTMDTQYF.

About this clonotype itself: One junction end disagrees with the germline gene, perhaps due to a read error. This chain joins TRBV28 and TRBJ2-1, with no clear D. Germline V lookup: CDR1 MDHEN, CDR2 SYDVKM. The length of the CDR3 is 14 residues. This CDR3 reads CDSSLPLQYNEQFF. DNA of the CDR3: TGTGACAGCAGTTTGCCACTGCAATACAATGAGCAGTTCTTC.

This clonotype has a handful of counts. The V call is TRBV7-8, the J call TRBJ2-3; 8 bases map to TRBD2. Germline V lookup: CDR1 SGHVS, CDR2 FQNEAQ. The CDR3 is made up of 16 amino acids. V gave up 4 bases and J gave up 5 bases; unmatched junction bases: 11. In DNA, the CDR3 is TGTGCCAGCAGCTCACCAGATAGCGGGGTGGGAGATACGCAGTATTTT. This translates into CASSSPDSGVGDTQYF.

V usage is TRBV5-5 and J usage is TRBJ1-2; D possibly corresponds to TRBD1 (5 bases). The CDR3 sequence is 15 residues long. V lost 0 bases, J lost 4 bases, and 13 bases lay in between. CDR1 and CDR2 (germline): SGHKS, YYEKEE (reference sequence). The DNA of the CDR3 is TGTGCCAGCAGCTTGGCCGGTGGGGCAGGCTATGGCTACACCTTC. It yields the protein CASSLAGGAGYGYTF. Together with reference TRBV5-5 and TRBJ1-2, the CDR3 gives the full variable domain: DAGVTQSPTHLIKTRGQQVTLRCSPISGHKSVSWYQQVLGQGPQFIFQYYEKEERGRGNFPDRFSARQFPNYSSELNVNALLLGDSALYLCASSLAGGAGYGYTFGSGTRLTVV.

V is TRBV4-1 and J is TRBJ1-2; D gene ambiguous. V was pared by 0 bases and J by 4 bases, with 9 bases between. The CDR3 has 14 residues. Germline V gives CDR1 MGHRA, CDR2 YSYEKL. The CDR3 nucleotides are TGCGCCAGCAGCCAAGATCCGCAGCCCTATGGCTACACCTTC. It is translated as CASSQDPQPYGYTF.

The chain is built from TRBV3-1 and TRBJ1-5; D uncertain. This CDR3 comprises 19 residues. In germline, CDR1 is LGHDT, CDR2 YNNKEL (reference sequence). V gave up 8 bases and J gave up 0 bases, with 26 bases separating them. CDR3 nucleotides: TGTGCCAGCTGTTTGTCGCTAGAATCTTTCGAATATAGCAATCAGCCCCAGCATTTT. Protein: CASCLSLESFEYSNQPQHF.

In DNA form, the CDR3 reads TGTGCCAGCAGTCCTTATCAAGCCGCTAACTATGGCTACACCTTC. Encoded protein: CASSPYQAANYGYTF. This chain joins TRBV12-3 or TRBV12-4 and TRBJ1-2; no reliable D call. V lost 5 bases, J lost 0 bases, and 13 bases lay in between. This CDR3 contains 15 residues.

This clonotype was seen only a few times. The V and J genes are TRBV12-5 and TRBJ2-1, with TRBD1 matching 8 bases. CDR3 length equals 14 residues. Germline V gives CDR1 LGHNT, CDR2 FRNRAP. V trimming: 7 bases; J trimming: 3 bases; junction bases outside the gene matches: 5. This CDR3 reads CASDGQGLYNEQFF. DNA of the CDR3: TGTGCTAGTGATGGACAGGGCCTCTACAATGAGCAGTTCTTC.

Ten or more counts support this clonotype. V gene TRBV4-1 combines with J gene TRBJ1-2; 9 nucleotides agree with TRBD1. Trimming at V came to 3 bases and at J to 2 bases, leaving 1 base not matched to a gene. The CDR3 consists of 14 residues. In germline, CDR1 is MGHRA, CDR2 YSYEKL. The CDR3 nucleotides are TGCGCCAGCAGCCACGGACAGGGGAACTATGGCTACACCTTC. The encoded protein is CASSHGQGNYGYTF.

Ten or more counts support this clonotype. The CDR3 DNA sequence: TGCAGCGCTAAGGCGTGGGACACTGAAGCTTTCTTT. Residues: CSAKAWDTEAFF. The chain carries TRBV29-1 and TRBJ1-1; the D is unclear. Trimming stripped 7 bases from V and 3 bases from J, with 12 bases between. The CDR3 is 12 amino acids. Germline V gene data show CDR1 as SQVTM and CDR2 as ANQGSEA.

The chain combines TRBV6-6 with TRBJ2-3; no definite D call. The V end lost 7 bases, the J end lost 0 bases, and 8 bases lay between the germline ends. The CDR3 contains 13 residues. Germline CDR1 reads MNHNY; CDR2 reads SVGAGI (reference sequence). The CDR3 sequence is CASTPWSTDTQYF. The CDR3 region has the DNA TGTGCCAGCACCCCTTGGAGCACAGATACGCAGTATTTT.

This clonotype occurred a few times. The chain is built from TRBV20-1 and TRBJ2-7; TRBD2 might be the D (6 bases). CDR1 and CDR2 from the germline V gene are DFQATT and SNEGSKA (reference sequence). The CDR3 length is 14 residues. The ends were cut back, 4 bases at V and 0 bases at J, with 13 bases in the middle. In nucleotides, the CDR3 is TGCAGTGCTACGGCTTCGGGGGTCTCCTACGAGCAGTACTTC. It yields the protein CSATASGVSYEQYF.

The CDR3 here is CAISEPGQGITQYF. The CDR3 bases are TGTGCCATCAGCGAACCGGGACAAGGGATTACGCAGTATTTT. The chain joins TRBV10-3 to TRBJ2-3, with D perhaps matching TRBD1 (6 bases). Trimming left V 6 bases short and J 8 bases short, with 18 bases between. The germline V gene encodes CDR1 ENHRY and CDR2 SYGVKD. The CDR3 is 14 amino acids.

This clonotype was observed at least ten times. The chain links TRBV19 to TRBJ2-5, with TRBD1 identical over 9 bases. This CDR3 region has 15 residues. V gave up 1 base and J gave up 2 bases; unmatched junction bases: 2. Germline CDR1 LNHDA, CDR2 SQIVND (reference sequence). The CDR3 DNA reads as TGTGCCAGTAGTATAGGGGACAGGGCACAAGAGACCCAGTACTTC. It specifies CASSIGDRAQETQYF.

This clonotype was seen at least ten times. The rearrangement uses TRBV5-1 and TRBJ1-2, with D possibly being TRBD1 (5 bases). V was pared by 5 bases and J by 3 bases, with 23 bases between. The CDR3 consists of 17 residues. Germline V CDR1 and CDR2: SGHRS, YFSETQ. The chain's CDR3 is CASSLDGPVGTYYGYTF. CDR3 nucleotides: TGCGCCAGCAGTCTGGACGGACCGGTGGGGACGTACTATGGCTACACCTTC.

This clonotype was seen ten or more times. The rearrangement uses TRBV7-9 and TRBJ2-2; the D is unclear. The length of the CDR3 is 13 residues. Germline CDR1 reads SEHNR; CDR2 reads FQNEAQ (reference sequence). Trimming left V 4 bases short and J 5 bases short, with 8 bases between. CDR3 bases: TGTGCCAGCAGCTCCAGGCGGACCGGGGAGCTGTTTTTT. Translation gives CASSSRRTGELFF.

This clonotype came up many times. The CDR3 sequence: CASSDSRRGTGELFF. The CDR3 DNA reads TGTGCCAGCAGTGACTCTAGGAGAGGCACCGGGGAGCTGTTTTTT. The J gene is TRBJ2-2, the V gene TRBV6-4; D uncertain. This CDR3 contains 15 residues. CDR1 and CDR2 from the germline V gene are MRHNA and SNTAGT. V lost 0 bases and J 4 bases, leaving 9 bases between the germline ends.

This chain uses TRBV7-9 with TRBJ1-1, with D tentatively TRBD1 (5 bases). The CDR3 length is 17 residues. Trimming took 3 bases from V and 10 from J, leaving 27 bases between them. Germline V CDR1 and CDR2: SEHNR, FQNEAQ (reference sequence). The CDR3 region has the DNA TGTGCCAGCAGCTTTCTGGACATCAACATGAATACACCAGGAGCTTTCTTT. Translating it yields CASSFLDINMNTPGAFF.

This clonotype was detected only a few times. The rearrangement joins TRBV11-2 to TRBJ2-1; 11 nucleotides align to TRBD2. The CDR3 length is 17 residues. After removal of 7 bases from V and 5 bases from J, the junction contained 13 bases not matched to a gene. Germline CDR1 SGHAT, CDR2 FQNNGV. This CDR3 is CASIPGLAGGRDNEQFF. DNA for the CDR3: TGTGCCAGCATCCCGGGGCTAGCGGGGGGCCGGGACAATGAGCAGTTCTTC.

This clonotype was seen many times. The chain uses TRBV10-3 and TRBJ2-1; weak D call: TRBD2 (5 bases). This CDR3 is built from 13 residues. The germline V and J ends were trimmed by 0 bases and 7 bases, with 7 bases remaining between them. Germline CDR1 is ENHRY and CDR2 is SYGVKD. The CDR3 DNA reads as TGTGCCATCAGTGAGTCGACTATGAATGAGCAGTTCTTC. As protein: CAISESTMNEQFF.

As to this clonotype: A much bigger clone sits one base away, suggesting this may be a read error. V usage is TRBV5-1 and J usage is TRBJ2-3; the D call may be TRBD1 or TRBD2 (6 bases each). The CDR3 consists of 15 residues. CDR1 SGHRS and CDR2 YFSETQ come from the germline V gene. CDR3 sequence reads: CDSSPGLRGRDTQYF. The CDR3 coding sequence is TGCGACAGCAGCCCTGGACTACGGGGGCGAGATACGCAGTATTTT.

In its sample, this clonotype was seen a few times. This chain links TRBV21-1 with TRBJ2-6; TRBD1 is the table's D call, not checked against the DNA. TRBV21-1 is a pseudogene. The CDR3 is made up of 19 amino acids. CDR3 protein: CASSKVPGRGESGANVLTF. In DNA, the CDR3 is TGTGCCAGCAGCAAAGTCCCCGGCAGGGGGGAGTCTGGGGCCAACGTCCTGACTTTC.

At least ten counts were recorded for this clonotype. The CDR3 spells CASSLDVNQDGYTF. In DNA, the CDR3 is TGCGCCAGCAGCTTGGACGTGAATCAAGATGGCTACACCTTC. V and J are TRBV5-1 and TRBJ1-2; D is unresolved. CDR3 length: 14 amino acids. Germline V lookup: CDR1 SGHRS, CDR2 YFSETQ. Trimming pared 0 bases from V and 6 bases from J, leaving 12 bases between. Based on the CDR3 plus reference TRBV5-1 and TRBJ1-2, the full variable domain is KAGVTQTPRYLIKTRGQQVTLSCSPISGHRSVSWYQQTPGQGLQFLFEYFSETQRNKGNFPGRFSGRQFSNSRSEMNVSTLELGDSALYLCASSLDVNQDGYTFGSGTRLTVV.

This clonotype was found many times. The gene calls are TRBV3-1 and TRBJ2-5, with 12 bases aligning to TRBD2. The trim removed 6 bases at V and 3 bases at J, leaving 8 bases unmatched. The CDR3 is made up of 16 amino acids. Germline values: CDR1 LGHDT, CDR2 YNNKEL (reference sequence). The CDR3 DNA sequence: TGTGCCAGCAGTTTGACTAGCGGGGGACCAAAAGAGACCCAGTACTTC. Translation: CASSLTSGGPKETQYF.

This sequence joins TRBV20-1 and TRBJ1-4; D is uncertain. V gave up 6 bases and J gave up 6 bases, with 11 bases separating them. This CDR3 is built from 12 residues. Germline assignment: CDR1 DFQATT and CDR2 SNEGSKA (reference sequence). The CDR3 DNA reads as TGCAGTGCCCCCGGTCCCGATGAAAAACTGTTTTTT. Translating it yields CSAPGPDEKLFF.

V and J are TRBV12-3 or TRBV12-4 and TRBJ1-1; TRBD1 agrees at 7 bases. J was trimmed by 6 bases and V by 5 bases; bases with no gene match: 6. The CDR3 spans 13 residues. In nucleotides, the CDR3 is TGTGCCAGCAGTCCCGAGGGGGCCCCTGAAGCTTTCTTT. As protein: CASSPEGAPEAFF.